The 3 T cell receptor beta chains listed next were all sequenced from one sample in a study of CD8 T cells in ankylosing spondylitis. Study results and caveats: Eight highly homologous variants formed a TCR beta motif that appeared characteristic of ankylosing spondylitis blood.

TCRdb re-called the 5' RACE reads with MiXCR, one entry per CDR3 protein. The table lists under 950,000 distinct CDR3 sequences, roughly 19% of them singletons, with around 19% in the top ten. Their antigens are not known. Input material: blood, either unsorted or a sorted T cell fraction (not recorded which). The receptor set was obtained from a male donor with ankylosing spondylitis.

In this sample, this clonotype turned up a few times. CDR3 DNA: TGCAGTGCCATGGACAGGCGAGAGACCCAGTACTTC. Translating gives CSAMDRRETQYF. The chain is built from TRBV20-1 and TRBJ2-5, with 7 bases identical to TRBD1. The V and J ends lost 6 bases and 4 bases, in that order; junction bases with no gene match: 5. Germline CDR1 is DFQATT and CDR2 is SNEGSKA (reference sequence). This CDR3 comprises 12 residues.

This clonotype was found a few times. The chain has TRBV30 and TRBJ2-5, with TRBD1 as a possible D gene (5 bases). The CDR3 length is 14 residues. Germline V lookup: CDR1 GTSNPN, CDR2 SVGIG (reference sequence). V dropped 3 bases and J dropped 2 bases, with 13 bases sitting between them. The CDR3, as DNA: TGTGCCTGGAGCAACAGGACGCCACAAGAGACCCAGTACTTC. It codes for CAWSNRTPQETQYF.

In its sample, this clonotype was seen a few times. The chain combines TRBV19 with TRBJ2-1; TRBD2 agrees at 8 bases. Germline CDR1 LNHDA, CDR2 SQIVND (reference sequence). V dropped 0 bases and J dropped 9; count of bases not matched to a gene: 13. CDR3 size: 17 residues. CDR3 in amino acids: CASSIDLGSGTLSEQFF. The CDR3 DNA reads TGTGCCAGTAGTATAGATCTGGGTAGCGGGACACTCAGTGAGCAGTTCTTC.